This entry lists 30 T cell receptor beta chains sequenced from one sample in a study of blood T cells in healthy people across ages. A second PCR, run for about 7 to 11 cycles, used a sample-barcoded 5' primer plus a J-beta primer mix. TCRdb re-analysed the 5' RACE reads in MiXCR, keeping a single row per CDR3 protein. The table includes about 1,600,000 distinct CDR3 sequences, 42% detected once. The sequencing sample was made of blood. The receptors come from a woman younger than 30 in good health.

The rearrangement links TRBV28 to TRBJ1-1, with D uncertain. This CDR3 is 12 amino acids long. Trimming stripped 6 bases from V and 6 bases from J, with 11 bases between. Germline loops: CDR1 MDHEN, CDR2 SYDVKM. CDR3 amino acids: CASSLSYAEAFF. Here the CDR3 DNA reads TGTGCCAGCAGCTTGTCGTATGCTGAAGCTTTCTTT.

This clonotype occurred a few times. V and J are TRBV10-3 and TRBJ2-2; D gene uncertain. V lost 4 bases to trimming and J lost 2 bases, with 14 bases between them. Germline V CDR1 and CDR2: ENHRY, SYGVKD. This CDR3 comprises 16 residues. This chain's CDR3 is CAISVSSGPNTGELFF. The DNA for the CDR3 is TGTGCCATCAGTGTCTCAAGTGGACCCAACACCGGGGAGCTGTTTTTT.

The genes are TRBV4-1 and TRBJ2-7; 7 bases map to TRBD1. Trimming at V came to 0 bases and at J to 0 bases, leaving 5 bases not matched to a gene. CDR1 MGHRA and CDR2 YSYEKL come from the germline V gene. This CDR3 region has 16 residues. In nucleotides, the CDR3 is TGCGCCAGCAGCCAAGAGATGCCAGGGGGCTCCTACGAGCAGTACTTC. It is translated as CASSQEMPGGSYEQYF.

The gene calls are TRBV29-1 and TRBJ2-1, with 7 positions matching TRBD2. The germline CDR1 and CDR2 sequences are SQVTM and ANQGSEA. The CDR3 contains 13 residues. After removal of 1 base from V and 10 bases from J, the junction contained 7 bases not matched to a gene. The CDR3, as DNA: TGCAGCGTTGAAGCCATCGGGCGGGGGGAGCAGTTCTTC. Protein product: CSVEAIGRGEQFF.

As concerns this clonotype: The junction and the germline gene differ at one end; a read error may be behind it. The chain is built from TRBV6-5 and TRBJ1-2; TRBD1 is a possible D gene (5 bases). Per germline, CDR1 MNHEY and CDR2 SVGAGI. The CDR3 contains 15 residues. CDR3 DNA: TGTGCCAGCAGTACCGACAGTTTACGGAACTACGGCTACACCTTC. Its protein product is CASSTDSLRNYGYTF.

This clonotype was counted a few times. The chain recombines TRBV15 with TRBJ1-5, with 8 bases that match TRBD1. Germline CDR1 and CDR2: LNHNV and YYDKDF (reference sequence). The CDR3 is 16 residues long. Losses at the gene ends were 3 bases for V and 4 bases for J; bases not matched to a gene: 8. For the CDR3, the DNA is TGTGCCACCAGCAGCCCACGGACAGGGTCAAATCAGCCCCAGCATTTT. This gives the protein CATSSPRTGSNQPQHF. Combining the CDR3 with reference TRBV15 and TRBJ1-5 gives the whole variable domain DAMVIQNPRYQVTQFGKPVTLSCSQTLNHNVMYWYQQKSSQAPKLLFHYYDKDFNNEADTPDNFQSRRPNTSFCFLDIRSPGLGDTAMYLCATSSPRTGSNQPQHFGDGTRLSIL.

The chain combines TRBV6-5 with TRBJ2-2; 10 bases match TRBD1. The CDR3 length is 15 residues. V was pared by 6 bases and J by 7 bases, with 8 bases of the junction left unmatched. CDR1 is MNHEY and CDR2 is SVGAGI in the germline V gene. CDR3 region: CASRSGTGAVGELFF. The CDR3 DNA sequence: TGTGCCAGCAGGAGCGGGACAGGGGCGGTCGGGGAGCTGTTTTTT.

This sequence joins TRBV12-3 or TRBV12-4 and TRBJ1-2; 7 bases are shared with TRBD1. CDR3 length equals 13 residues. V lost 6 bases to trimming and J lost 5 bases; unmatched junction nucleotides: 6. The CDR3 loop is CASSYGQVYGYTF. The CDR3 coding sequence is TGTGCCAGCAGCTACGGACAGGTTTATGGCTACACCTTC.

In regard to this clonotype: One junction end does not reproduce the germline sequence, and a read error may be involved. This chain uses TRBV4-1 with TRBJ1-2; 11 bases fit TRBD1. This CDR3 has 16 residues. From germline, CDR1 is MGHRA and CDR2 YSYEKL. DNA of the CDR3: TGCACCAGCAGCCAAGATCCGGGACAGGGGGTCTATGGCTACACCTTC. This encodes CTSSQDPGQGVYGYTF.

This sequence joins TRBV12-3 or TRBV12-4 and TRBJ1-4, with 7 bases identical to TRBD1. The CDR3 runs 13 residues. V shed 6 bases and J 8 bases; nucleotides not matched to a gene: 6. The CDR3 DNA reads as TGTGCCAGCAGAACAGGGACAGTCGAAAAACTGTTTTTT. This translates into CASRTGTVEKLFF.

J is TRBJ2-7 and V is TRBV7-2; 12 bases line up with TRBD2. Germline CDR1 reads SGHTA; CDR2 reads FQGNSA. The CDR3 is made up of 15 amino acids. V was pared by 4 bases and J by 7 bases, with 8 bases of the junction left unmatched. This CDR3 is CASSSPTGTSGEQYF. CDR3 coding DNA: TGTGCCAGCAGCTCTCCTACCGGGACTAGCGGGGAGCAGTACTTC.

V is TRBV6-1 and J is TRBJ2-5, with 12 positions matching TRBD2. Gene TRBJ2-7 matches the end of the DNA better, so the J call may be wrong. The CDR3 sequence is 14 residues long. CDR1 is MNHNS, CDR2 SASEGT, per germline. The CDR3 DNA reads as TGTGCCAGCAGCAGACTAGCGGGAGTGGGCGAGCAGTACTTC. Translating gives CASSRLAGVGEQYF.

V and J are TRBV25-1 and TRBJ1-1, with D tentatively TRBD1 (5 bases). CDR1 and CDR2 from the germline V gene are MGHDK and SYGVNS. V was pared by 5 bases and J by 5 bases, with 18 bases between. CDR3 length: 15 amino acids. This chain's CDR3 is CASSSQGAGRTEAFF. The DNA for the CDR3 is TGTGCCAGCAGTTCTCAGGGTGCAGGAAGGACTGAAGCTTTCTTT.

The chain carries TRBV25-1 and TRBJ1-1; D remains unclear. The CDR3 sequence is 14 residues long. Germline CDR1 MGHDK, CDR2 SYGVNS. V lost 4 bases, J lost 3 bases, and 12 bases lay in between. The CDR3 is CASSVPGIDTEAFF. Written as DNA, the CDR3 is TGTGCCAGCAGTGTGCCGGGCATCGACACTGAAGCTTTCTTT.

This clonotype has more than one count but fewer than ten. J is TRBJ1-1 and V is TRBV12-3 or TRBV12-4; D is possibly TRBD1 (6 bases). The CDR3 is 14 amino acids. The V and J ends lost 11 bases and 1 base respectively, with 17 bases between them. CDR3 loop: CAGPRGGTNTEAFF. The DNA for the CDR3 is TGTGCCGGCCCTCGGGGGGGCACGAACACTGAAGCTTTCTTT.

J is TRBJ1-2 and V is TRBV20-1, with 11 nucleotides matching TRBD1. Unmatched junction bases numbered 5, after V lost 3 bases and J lost 8 bases. Germline CDR1 is DFQATT and CDR2 is SNEGSKA (reference sequence). The CDR3 runs to 13 residues. This CDR3 is CSASGQGARGYTF. The CDR3 nucleotides are TGCAGTGCTAGCGGACAGGGGGCGCGAGGCTACACCTTC.

This clonotype was counted a few times. V gene TRBV3-1 combines with J gene TRBJ2-6; D not certain. The CDR3 covers 15 residues. V lost 4 bases and J 0 bases, leaving 7 bases between the germline ends. CDR1 is LGHDT and CDR2 is YNNKEL in the germline V gene (reference sequence). CDR3 DNA: TGTGCCAGCAGCCCACGCCTCTCTGGGGCCAACGTCCTGACTTTC. It specifies CASSPRLSGANVLTF.

The CDR3: CAISEGKLTTEQYF. In nucleotides, the CDR3 is TGTGCCATCAGTGAGGGCAAGCTAACAACAGAGCAGTACTTC. V is TRBV10-3 and J is TRBJ2-7; D is ambiguous. The V gene lost 2 bases and the J gene lost 7 bases, with 15 bases spanning the gap. Germline lookup yields CDR1 ENHRY and CDR2 SYGVKD. The CDR3 totals 14 residues.

This clonotype was counted at least ten times. The V and J genes are TRBV4-1 and TRBJ2-1, with D tentatively TRBD1 (7 bases). The CDR3 extends over 15 amino acids. The V gene lost 1 base and the J gene lost 5 bases, with 12 bases spanning the gap. CDR1 and CDR2 from the germline V gene are MGHRA and YSYEKL. CDR3 residues: CASSQVGGQHNEQFF. The CDR3 DNA follows: TGCGCCAGCAGCCAAGTCGGGGGACAGCACAATGAGCAGTTCTTC.

This clonotype was observed a handful of times. J is TRBJ1-2 and V is TRBV2; weak D call: TRBD1 (5 bases). With 0 bases removed from V and 2 bases from J, the gap between germline ends came to 7 bases. The CDR3 is made up of 14 amino acids. CDR1 and CDR2 from the germline V gene are SNHLY and FYNNEI. The CDR3 DNA reads TGTGCCAGCAGTGAAGCGCAGGGCAACTATGGCTACACCTTC. Protein product: CASSEAQGNYGYTF.

A single count supports this clonotype. This chain connects TRBV24-1 to TRBJ2-5; the D gene could be TRBD1 or TRBD2 (5 bases each). The CDR3 length is 14 residues. V dropped 2 bases and J dropped 0 bases, with 6 bases sitting between them. The germline V gene has CDR1 KGHDR and CDR2 SFDVKD. The CDR3 here is CATSDSGHQETQYF. The CDR3 bases are TGTGCCACCAGTGATTCGGGGCACCAAGAGACCCAGTACTTC.

The V call is TRBV27, the J call TRBJ2-7; no clear D. Germline CDR1 is MNHEY and CDR2 is SMNVEV (reference sequence). V was pared by 6 bases and J by 6 bases, with 12 bases between. This CDR3 is built from 12 residues. The CDR3 is CASRTIIIEQYF. CDR3 nucleotides: TGTGCCAGCAGAACCATCATCATCGAGCAGTACTTC.

This chain links TRBV12-3 or TRBV12-4 with TRBJ1-2; TRBD1 agrees at 8 bases. Trimming took 5 bases from V and 6 from J; bases not matched to a gene: 11. The CDR3 spans 15 residues. CDR3 protein: CASSPPPGTGHGYTF. For the CDR3, the DNA is TGTGCCAGCAGTCCGCCCCCCGGGACAGGACATGGCTACACCTTC.

About this clonotype: Germline is not matched at one junction end, which may reflect a read error. The chain joins TRBV3-1 to TRBJ1-1, with 8 bases identical to TRBD1. In germline, CDR1 is LGHDT, CDR2 YNNKEL (reference sequence). The CDR3 has 15 residues. In DNA form, the CDR3 reads TGTGCCAGCGGCCAAGAGACAGGGGTGAACACTGAAGCTTTCTTT. Amino acid sequence: CASGQETGVNTEAFF.

This clonotype was counted only a few times. V gene TRBV15 combines with J gene TRBJ2-3; D tentatively fits TRBD1 or TRBD2 (5 bases each). Germline values: CDR1 LNHNV, CDR2 YYDKDF (reference sequence). Trimming took off 4 bases at V and 6 bases at J, with 17 bases between the two ends. The CDR3 spans 15 residues. The CDR3 bases are TGTGCCACCAGCATGCCGGGGCGCGGGCTGGATACGCAGTATTTT. Amino acids: CATSMPGRGLDTQYF.

This clonotype was picked up a small number of times. This chain's CDR3 is CAISELGPNYEQYF. The DNA of the CDR3 is TGTGCCATCAGTGAGTTGGGACCCAACTACGAGCAGTACTTC. J is TRBJ2-7 and V is TRBV10-3; D is possibly TRBD1 or TRBD2 (5 bases each). Germline CDR1 ENHRY, CDR2 SYGVKD. The length of the CDR3 is 14 residues. Between the trimmed V and J ends, which lost 1 base and 3 bases, there was a span of 10 bases.

This clonotype came up a few times. The V and J genes are TRBV10-3 and TRBJ1-5; a possible D gene is TRBD1 (6 bases). The CDR3 totals 15 residues. The V and J ends lost 0 bases and 4 bases respectively, with 10 bases between them. CDR1 ENHRY and CDR2 SYGVKD come from the germline V gene. Here the CDR3 reads CAISESGGLNQPQHF. CDR3 in DNA: TGTGCCATCAGTGAGTCTGGGGGCCTTAATCAGCCCCAGCATTTT.

This clonotype came up many times. The chain uses TRBV29-1 and TRBJ2-7; the match to TRBD2 covers 7 bases. Looked up from germline, CDR1 is SQVTM and CDR2 is ANQGSEA. V was pared by 4 bases and J by 4 bases, with 10 bases of the junction left unmatched. CDR3 length equals 14 residues. CDR3 nucleotide sequence: TGCAGCGTTGGTCTTTGGCGGGAGACGTACGAGCAGTACTTC. Translating it yields CSVGLWRETYEQYF.

This chain uses TRBV20-1 with TRBJ2-5, with 7 bases aligning to TRBD2. The trim removed 0 bases at V and 4 bases at J, leaving 8 bases unmatched. The V gene's germline CDR1 is DFQATT and CDR2 SNEGSKA (reference sequence). CDR3 size: 15 residues. The CDR3, as DNA: TGCAGTGCTAGAGATGGCGGGGGTCGGAGAGAGACCCAGTACTTC. It codes for CSARDGGGRRETQYF.

The chain joins TRBV7-2 to TRBJ1-2, with D hard to call. Germline-derived CDR1 and CDR2 are SGHTA and FQGNSA. The V end was cut by 4 bases, the J end by 1 base, with 13 bases between. This CDR3 contains 15 residues. The CDR3 loop reads CASSYTIQYNYGYTF. The CDR3, as DNA: TGTGCCAGCAGCTATACTATCCAGTATAACTATGGCTACACCTTC.